One sample yielded the 11 T cell receptor beta chains listed below, sequenced in a study of OX40 agonist ivuxolimab in advanced cancers. The library was built by means of the immunoSEQ multiplex PCR assay. TCRdb provides this immuneACCESS table in a form limited to in-frame rearrangements. Some clones are lacking; in checked studies, under half of them reflect an unresolved V gene, and why the rest are absent is not known. In this sample the table shows some 98,000 clones, roughly 91% of which occur a single time. Less than 0.4% of the sample is held by the ten biggest clonotypes. The sequences come from CD4+ or CD8+ T cells sorted from blood, collected in a trial of the OX40 agonist ivuxolimab. The receptors come from an adult with an advanced solid tumor such as melanoma, head and neck, liver or kidney cancer.

The CDR3 loop reads CASRRDSGLKYEQYF. In nucleotides, the CDR3 is TGTGCCAGCAGGAGGGATAGCGGGCTTAAGTACGAGCAGTACTTC. The genes are TRBV6-6 and TRBJ2-7; 7 bases line up with TRBD2. There are 15 residues in the CDR3. V shed 6 bases, J shed 4 bases, and the junction held 12 bases outside the gene matches. In germline, CDR1 is MNHNY, CDR2 SVGAGI (reference sequence).

This sequence joins TRBV7-3 and TRBJ2-5; 10 nucleotides line up with TRBD1. CDR1 SGHTA and CDR2 FQGTGA come from the germline V gene. The V segment lost 5 bases and the J segment 4 bases; nucleotides outside the gene matches: 4. This CDR3 spans 14 amino acids. CDR3 amino acids: CASSPGTGAETQYF. CDR3 nucleotides: TGTGCCAGCAGCCCAGGGACAGGGGCAGAGACCCAGTACTTC. Full variable domain (remainder filled in from reference TRBV7-3 and TRBJ2-5): GAGVSQTPSNKVTEKGKYVELRCDPISGHTALYWYRQSLGQGPEFLIYFQGTGAADDSGLPNDRFFAVRPEGSVSTLKIQRTERGDSAVYLCASSPGTGAETQYFGPGTRLLVL.

The count of this clone is one. CDR3 loop: CASSPRGSDGYTF. The CDR3 coding sequence is TGTGCCAGCTCACCCAGGGGTTCCGATGGCTACACCTTC. This chain uses TRBV18 with TRBJ1-2; D may be TRBD1 (6 bases). V was shortened by 3 bases and J by 6 bases, with 11 bases between the two germline ends. The CDR3 is 13 amino acids. Germline V gene lookup returns CDR1 KGHSH and CDR2 LQKENI.

The rearrangement joins TRBV7-2 to TRBJ1-4; 9 nucleotides line up with TRBD1. The ends lost 0 bases at V and 5 bases at J; junction bases unmatched: 4. This CDR3 has 16 amino acids. The germline CDR1 and CDR2 sequences are SGHTA and FQGNSA. CDR3 DNA: TGTGCCAGCAGCTTAGCGGTGGGACAGGGCAATGAAAAACTGTTTTTT. Amino acids: CASSLAVGQGNEKLFF. Looking up the rest from reference TRBV7-2 and TRBJ1-4 gives the full variable domain: GAGVSQSPSNKVTEKGKDVELRCDPISGHTALYWYRQSLGQGLEFLIYFQGNSAPDKSGLPSDRFSAERTGGSVSTLTIQRTQQEDSAVYLCASSLAVGQGNEKLFFGSGTQLSVL.

The rearrangement uses TRBV6-5 and TRBJ1-1, with 7 bases fitting TRBD1. CDR1 is MNHEY and CDR2 is SVGAGI in the germline V gene. The J segment lost 4 bases and the V segment lost 5 bases, leaving 7 bases of the junction unmatched. The CDR3 covers 14 residues. CDR3 nucleotides: TGTGCCAGCAGTCAGACAGGGCGTAGCACTGAAGCTTTCTTT. It translates to CASSQTGRSTEAFF.

The CDR3 region has the DNA TGTGCCAGCAGAAAGGACCTTGACTCCCAGCATTTT. Its translation: CASRKDLDSQHF. V usage is TRBV27 and J usage is TRBJ1-5, with no clear D. The CDR3 runs 12 residues. Trimming removed 6 bases from V and 11 bases from J, with 14 bases in between. Germline assignment: CDR1 MNHEY and CDR2 SMNVEV (reference sequence).

The J gene is TRBJ1-2, the V gene TRBV5-1; D gene unclear. The V and J ends lost 0 bases and 2 bases respectively, with 11 bases between them. The CDR3 runs to 15 residues. Germline loops: CDR1 SGHRS, CDR2 YFSETQ. CDR3 nucleotides: TGCGCCAGCAGCTTGGGTGGAGGGATCAACTATGGCTACACCTTC. It codes for CASSLGGGINYGYTF.

The V gene is TRBV7-2, the J gene TRBJ2-7; maybe TRBD2 (5 bases). Germline V CDR1 and CDR2: SGHTA, FQGNSA. This CDR3 is 13 amino acids long. Deletions cut 2 bases from V and 4 bases from J, with 9 bases between. The CDR3 region is CASSLPLAYEQYF. The DNA for the CDR3 is TGTGCCAGCAGCTTACCTCTAGCTTACGAGCAGTACTTC.

This rearrangement joins TRBV5-4 to TRBJ2-2; D possibly uses TRBD1 or TRBD2 (5 bases each). This CDR3 comprises 14 residues. The V end lost 4 bases, the J end lost 2 bases, and 9 bases lay between the germline ends. Germline V gene sequence: CDR1 SGHNT, CDR2 YYREEE (reference sequence). The DNA of the CDR3 is TGTGCCAGCAGCCTCGGGACCAACACCGGGGAGCTGTTTTTT. It yields the protein CASSLGTNTGELFF.

The chain joins TRBV5-4 to TRBJ1-5; 10 bases match TRBD1. CDR1 and CDR2 (germline): SGHNT, YYREEE (reference sequence). V lost 3 bases and J lost 4; bases outside the gene matches: 4. The CDR3 sequence is 15 residues long. The CDR3 DNA reads as TGTGCCAGCAGCTCCGGGACAGGGGTAAATCAGCCCCAGCATTTT. The encoded protein is CASSSGTGVNQPQHF.

Here the CDR3 reads CASSPGSPSTRETQYF. CDR3 DNA: TGTGCCAGCTCCCCCGGGTCGCCCTCAACCCGAGAGACCCAGTACTTC. V gene TRBV25-1 combines with J gene TRBJ2-5; no clear D gene. Germline V gene sequence: CDR1 MGHDK, CDR2 SYGVNS. The CDR3 is 16 residues long. V gave up 8 bases and J gave up 4 bases, with 23 bases separating them.